These 24 T cell receptor beta chains were all obtained from the same sample, sequenced in a study of cytomegalovirus exposure and HLA in healthy donors. Profiling relied on immunoSEQ multiplex PCR, and the TCRdb table lists in-frame clones only, not all of them. Of about 170,000 clones in the sample, about 86% are singletons; the top ten hold 2% to 2.5%. The specimen was PBMCs. The receptors here all came from a woman between 18 and 29 years old in good health and CMV-seronegative.

This chain links TRBV27 with TRBJ1-1; D unresolved. This CDR3 has 14 residues. Germline V gene data show CDR1 as MNHEY and CDR2 as SMNVEV (reference sequence). Trimming stripped 6 bases from V and 0 bases from J, with 11 bases between. Here the CDR3 DNA reads TGTGCCAGCAGCGTAAAACTCCTGAACACTGAAGCTTTCTTT. Protein product: CASSVKLLNTEAFF.

V usage is TRBV5-1 and J usage is TRBJ1-2; the D is unclear. Trimming removed 0 bases at V and 0 bases at J, with 6 bases between. The CDR3 is made up of 14 amino acids. Germline values: CDR1 SGHRS, CDR2 YFSETQ. CDR3 protein: CASSLVTANYGYTF. CDR3 coding DNA: TGCGCCAGCAGCTTGGTAACAGCTAACTATGGCTACACCTTC.

This rearrangement joins TRBV7-9 to TRBJ1-1; D ambiguous. V shed 5 bases and J shed 7 bases, with 14 bases lying between them. Germline loops: CDR1 SEHNR, CDR2 FQNEAQ (reference sequence). CDR3 length: 13 amino acids. CDR3 coding DNA: TGTGCCAGCAGCCCTGGGCCTGGTCGTGAAGCTTTCTTT. It yields the protein CASSPGPGREAFF.

The rearrangement joins TRBV5-1 to TRBJ2-5; unclear D gene. The germline V gene encodes CDR1 SGHRS and CDR2 YFSETQ. V was shortened by 2 bases and J by 1 base, with 12 bases between the two germline ends. The CDR3 runs 15 residues. The DNA of the CDR3 is TGCGCCAGCAGCTTTGGGCCGAATACCCAAGAGACCCAGTACTTC. This encodes CASSFGPNTQETQYF.

CDR3 region: CAWTPRRTGDWRKEGYTF. The CDR3 DNA follows: TGTGCCTGGACTCCGAGGAGGACAGGGGATTGGCGAAAAGAGGGCTACACCTTC. This chain links TRBV30 with TRBJ1-2, with 9 bases that match TRBD1. Trimming at V came to 4 bases and at J to 8 bases, leaving 23 bases not matched to a gene. The CDR3 is 18 amino acids. Germline assignment: CDR1 GTSNPN and CDR2 SVGIG (reference sequence). Drawing the rest from reference TRBV30 and TRBJ1-2, the complete variable domain is SQTIHQWPATLVQPVGSPLSLECTVEGTSNPNLYWYRQAAGRGLQLLFYSVGIGQISSEVPQNLSASRPQDRQFILSSKKLLLSDSGFYLCAWTPRRTGDWRKEGYTFGSGTRLTVV.

The chain has TRBV10-3 and TRBJ2-2, with 9 nucleotides matching TRBD1. The germline CDR1 and CDR2 sequences are ENHRY and SYGVKD. Unmatched junction bases numbered 6, after V lost 10 bases and J lost 3 bases. The CDR3 length is 14 residues. The CDR3 region has the DNA TGTGCCACAAGGACAGGGGAAGACACCGGGGAGCTGTTTTTT. The encoded protein is CATRTGEDTGELFF.

The chain has TRBV25-1 and TRBJ2-3; TRBD2 matches at 7 bases. CDR3 length: 15 amino acids. J was trimmed by 2 bases and V by 4 bases; bases with no gene match: 6. Germline CDR1 MGHDK, CDR2 SYGVNS. The chain's CDR3 is CASSASGSYTDTQYF. CDR3 coding DNA: TGTGCCAGCAGTGCTAGCGGCTCCTACACAGATACGCAGTATTTT.

The chain links TRBV6-4 to TRBJ2-6, with D perhaps TRBD2 (6 bases). The CDR3 is 15 amino acids. The ends were cut back, 6 bases at V and 8 bases at J, with 17 bases in the middle. Germline V gene lookup returns CDR1 MRHNA and CDR2 SNTAGT. DNA for the CDR3: TGTGCCAGCAGACGATTCGCGGCGGGGACCAACGTCCTGACTTTC. This translates into CASRRFAAGTNVLTF.

V is TRBV4-3 and J is TRBJ2-3, with 9 bases identical to TRBD2. Germline V CDR1 and CDR2: LGHNA, YSLEER. The CDR3 is 14 amino acids. Germline trimming cut 5 bases from V and 1 base from J; bases unmatched to any gene: 1. The CDR3, as DNA: TGCGCCAGCAGCATAGCGGGAGGCACAGATACGCAGTATTTT. It is translated as CASSIAGGTDTQYF.

The sample holds a few counts of this clone. This chain connects TRBV5-6 to TRBJ1-1; 7 bases align to TRBD1. Trimming cost V 1 base and J 5 bases; bases outside gene matches: 8. This CDR3 is 15 amino acids long. Germline V lookup: CDR1 SGHDT, CDR2 YYEEEE. The CDR3 spells CASSLIKGARTEAFF. In DNA, the CDR3 is TGTGCCAGCAGCTTGATCAAGGGGGCGAGAACTGAAGCTTTCTTT. Using reference TRBV5-6 and TRBJ1-1 for the parts outside the CDR3, the full variable domain is DAGVTQSPTHLIKTRGQQVTLRCSPKSGHDTVSWYQQALGQGPQFIFQYYEEEERQRGNFPDRFSGHQFPNYSSELNVNALLLGDSALYLCASSLIKGARTEAFFGQGTRLTVV.

The rearrangement links TRBV15 to TRBJ1-2; D may be TRBD1 (5 bases). This CDR3 has 15 residues. Per germline, CDR1 LNHNV and CDR2 YYDKDF (reference sequence). V was shortened by 0 bases and J by 6 bases, with 14 bases between the two germline ends. The CDR3 sequence is CATSRDRGGGNGYTF. CDR3 sequence (DNA): TGTGCCACCAGCAGAGATCGGGGGGGAGGGAATGGCTACACCTTC.

V and J are TRBV6-1 and TRBJ2-7, with D possibly being TRBD1 (5 bases). Trimming took 4 bases from V and 0 from J, leaving 19 bases between them. Germline CDR1 and CDR2: MNHNS and SASEGT. The CDR3 sequence is 17 residues long. The CDR3 reads CASSASFGQGHSYEQYF. The CDR3 DNA reads as TGTGCCAGCAGTGCCTCCTTCGGACAAGGCCACTCCTACGAGCAGTACTTC.

The V call is TRBV7-6, the J call TRBJ2-7, with 9 bases that match TRBD1. The germline gives CDR1 SGHVS, CDR2 FNYEAQ. The CDR3 consists of 16 residues. J was trimmed by 2 bases and V by 5 bases; bases with no gene match: 10. The CDR3 reads CASSITGTGLAYEQYF. The CDR3 DNA follows: TGTGCCAGCAGCATAACCGGGACAGGGCTAGCCTACGAGCAGTACTTC.

The rearrangement joins TRBV5-1 to TRBJ1-2; TRBD1 aligns across 7 bases. Trimming at V came to 2 bases and at J to 3 bases, leaving 4 bases not matched to a gene. The germline V gene encodes CDR1 SGHRS and CDR2 YFSETQ. The CDR3 runs 14 residues. For the CDR3, the DNA is TGCGCCAGCAGCTTCGATCAGGGGGACTATGGCTACACCTTC. It yields the protein CASSFDQGDYGYTF.

The chain combines TRBV5-5 with TRBJ1-5, with unresolved D. The germline V and J ends were trimmed by 2 bases and 1 base, with 13 bases remaining between them. CDR3 length: 16 residues. Looked up from germline, CDR1 is SGHKS and CDR2 is YYEKEE (reference sequence). The DNA for the CDR3 is TGTGCCAGCAGCTTTGCGGGGAGGTCGAGCAATCAGCCCCAGCATTTT. Protein sequence: CASSFAGRSSNQPQHF.

The chain combines TRBV2 with TRBJ2-1, with D possibly being TRBD2 (6 bases). CDR1 and CDR2 (germline): SNHLY, FYNNEI. This CDR3 contains 14 residues. The V gene lost 4 bases and the J gene lost 5 bases, with 12 bases spanning the gap. CDR3 residues: CASSGGGTHNEQFF. The CDR3 region has the DNA TGTGCCAGCAGTGGGGGCGGGACTCACAATGAGCAGTTCTTC. Full variable domain (remainder filled in from reference TRBV2 and TRBJ2-1): EPEVTQTPSHQVTQMGQEVILRCVPISNHLYFYWYRQILGQKVEFLVSFYNNEISEKSEIFDDQFSVERPDGSNFTLKIRSTKLEDSAMYFCASSGGGTHNEQFFGPGTRLTVL.

This chain uses TRBV5-8 with TRBJ1-5; D unclear. Germline-derived CDR1 and CDR2 are SGHTS and YDEGEE. The CDR3 contains 14 residues. Trimming stripped 0 bases from V and 6 bases from J, with 10 bases between. The CDR3 bases are TGTGCCAGCAGCTTGGGGCAAGTCACTCAGCCCCAGCATTTT. It specifies CASSLGQVTQPQHF. Full variable domain (outside the CDR3, taken from reference TRBV5-8 and TRBJ1-5): EAGVTQSPTHLIKTRGQQATLRCSPISGHTSVYWYQQALGLGLQFLLWYDEGEERNRGNFPPRFSGRQFPNYSSELNVNALELEDSALYLCASSLGQVTQPQHFGDGTRLSIL.

This clone has just a few counts. The chain couples TRBV5-1 to TRBJ1-1; no definite D call. This CDR3 comprises 12 residues. Deletions cut 4 bases from V and 8 bases from J, with 12 bases between. Germline CDR1 SGHRS, CDR2 YFSETQ. The CDR3 DNA follows: TGCGCCAGCAGCACGACCCGAGGGGAAGCTTTCTTT. Translated, it gives CASSTTRGEAFF.

The genes are TRBV6-5 and TRBJ1-5, with D perhaps TRBD1 (6 bases). The V gene lost 5 bases and the J gene lost 3 bases, with 8 bases spanning the gap. CDR3 length equals 13 residues. The germline V gene encodes CDR1 MNHEY and CDR2 SVGAGI. This CDR3 reads CASSQGINQPQHF. The CDR3 DNA follows: TGTGCCAGCAGTCAGGGGATCAATCAGCCCCAGCATTTT.

The gene calls are TRBV5-1 and TRBJ2-7; D gene unclear. The germline V gene encodes CDR1 SGHRS and CDR2 YFSETQ. Trimming cost V 4 bases and J 5 bases, with 19 bases left between them. The length of the CDR3 is 15 residues. The CDR3 sequence: CASSIPTEYGDEQYF. The CDR3 region has the DNA TGCGCCAGCAGCATCCCCACAGAGTACGGCGACGAGCAGTACTTC.

Remarks on this clone: This may stem from a read error, because a much larger clone lies one nucleotide away. Other DNA sequences in this specimen translate into the identical CDR3. This sequence joins TRBV4-3 and TRBJ2-7; perhaps TRBD2 as D (5 bases). The CDR3 has 13 residues. The germline V and J ends were trimmed by 0 bases and 7 bases, with 10 bases remaining between them. Germline V CDR1 and CDR2: LGHNA, YSLEER. CDR3: CASSQDRRYEQYF. The CDR3 DNA sequence: TGCGCCAGCAGCCAAGATAGGAGGTATGAGCAGTACTTC.

The rearrangement links TRBV29-1 to TRBJ1-5; TRBD1 matches 7 bases. CDR3 size: 12 residues. Germline V gives CDR1 SQVTM, CDR2 ANQGSEA. Losses at the gene ends were 7 bases for V and 4 bases for J; bases not matched to a gene: 4. As DNA, the CDR3 is TGCAGCGCTTCGACAGGGAATCAGCCCCAGCATTTT. Its translation: CSASTGNQPQHF.

CDR3: CASSLRTGGSGELFF. CDR3 sequence (DNA): TGCGCCAGCAGCTTGAGGACAGGGGGATCCGGGGAGCTGTTTTTT. The V gene is TRBV5-1, the J gene TRBJ2-2; 10 nucleotides agree with TRBD1. In germline, CDR1 is SGHRS, CDR2 YFSETQ. Unmatched junction bases numbered 3, after V lost 1 base and J lost 6 bases. There are 15 residues in the CDR3.

This clone appeared once. The rearrangement links TRBV12-5 to TRBJ2-7; D is perhaps TRBD1 (5 bases). CDR3 size: 12 residues. Germline CDR1 and CDR2: LGHNT and FRNRAP. V lost 6 bases to trimming and J lost 5 bases, with 11 bases between them. CDR3 nucleotide sequence: TGTGCTAGTGGAACCTCAGGGAACGAGCAGTACTTC. Encoded protein: CASGTSGNEQYF.